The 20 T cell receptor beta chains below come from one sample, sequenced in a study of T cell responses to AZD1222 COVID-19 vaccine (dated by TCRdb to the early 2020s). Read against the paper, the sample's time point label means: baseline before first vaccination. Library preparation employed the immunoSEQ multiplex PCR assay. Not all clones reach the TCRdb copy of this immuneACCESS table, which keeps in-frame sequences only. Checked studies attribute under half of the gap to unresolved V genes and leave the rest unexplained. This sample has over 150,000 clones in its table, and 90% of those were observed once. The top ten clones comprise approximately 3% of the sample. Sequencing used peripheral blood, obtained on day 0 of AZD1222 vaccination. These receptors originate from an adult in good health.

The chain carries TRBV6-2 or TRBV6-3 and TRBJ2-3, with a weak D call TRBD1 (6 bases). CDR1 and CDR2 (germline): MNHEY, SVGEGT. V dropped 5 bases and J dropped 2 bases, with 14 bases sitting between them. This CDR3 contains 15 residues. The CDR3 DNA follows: TGTGCCAGCAGTGAGGACAGCCTTCCCACAGATACGCAGTATTTT. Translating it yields CASSEDSLPTDTQYF.

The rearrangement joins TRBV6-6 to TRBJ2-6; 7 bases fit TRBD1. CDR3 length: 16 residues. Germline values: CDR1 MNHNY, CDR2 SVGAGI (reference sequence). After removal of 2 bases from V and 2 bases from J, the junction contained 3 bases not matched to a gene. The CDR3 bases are TGTGCCAGCAGTTACCGACAGGGCCCTGGGGCCAACGTCCTGACTTTC. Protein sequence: CASSYRQGPGANVLTF.

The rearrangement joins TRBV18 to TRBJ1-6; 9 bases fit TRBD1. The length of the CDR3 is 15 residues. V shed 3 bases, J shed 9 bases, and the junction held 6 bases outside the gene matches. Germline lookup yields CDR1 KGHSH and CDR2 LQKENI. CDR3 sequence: CASSPRTGESSPLHF. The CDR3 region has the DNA TGTGCCAGCTCACCCAGGACAGGGGAGAGTTCACCCCTCCACTTT.

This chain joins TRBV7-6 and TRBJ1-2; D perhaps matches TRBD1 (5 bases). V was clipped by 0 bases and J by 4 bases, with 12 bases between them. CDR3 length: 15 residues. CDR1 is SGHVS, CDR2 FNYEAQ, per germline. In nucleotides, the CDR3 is TGTGCCAGCAGCTTAGCGGGACCGCTGCCCTATGGCTACACCTTC. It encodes CASSLAGPLPYGYTF.

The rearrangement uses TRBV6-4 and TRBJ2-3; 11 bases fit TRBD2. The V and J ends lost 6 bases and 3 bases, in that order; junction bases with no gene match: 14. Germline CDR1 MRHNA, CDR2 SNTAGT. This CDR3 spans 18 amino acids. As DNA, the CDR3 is TGTGCCAGCAGCCCCGAGGTAGCGGGGGGGCCGGTGACAGATACGCAGTATTTT. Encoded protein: CASSPEVAGGPVTDTQYF.

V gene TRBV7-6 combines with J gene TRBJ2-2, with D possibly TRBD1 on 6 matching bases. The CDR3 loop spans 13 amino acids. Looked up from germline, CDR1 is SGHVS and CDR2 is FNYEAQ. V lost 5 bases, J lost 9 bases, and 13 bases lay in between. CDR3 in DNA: TGTGCCAGCAGCCCAACAGGGCAGAGGGAGCTGTTTTTT. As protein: CASSPTGQRELFF.

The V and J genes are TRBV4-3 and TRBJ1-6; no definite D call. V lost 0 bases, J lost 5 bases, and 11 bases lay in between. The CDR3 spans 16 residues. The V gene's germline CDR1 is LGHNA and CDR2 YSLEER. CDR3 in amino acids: CASSQESQPNNSPLHF. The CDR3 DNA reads TGCGCCAGCAGCCAAGAGAGCCAACCTAATAATTCACCCCTCCACTTT.

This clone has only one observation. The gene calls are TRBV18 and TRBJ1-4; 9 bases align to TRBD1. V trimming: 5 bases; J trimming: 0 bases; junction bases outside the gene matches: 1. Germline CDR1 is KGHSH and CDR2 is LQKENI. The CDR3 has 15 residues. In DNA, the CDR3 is TGTGCCAGCTCAGGACAGGGGTCAACTAATGAAAAACTGTTTTTT. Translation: CASSGQGSTNEKLFF.

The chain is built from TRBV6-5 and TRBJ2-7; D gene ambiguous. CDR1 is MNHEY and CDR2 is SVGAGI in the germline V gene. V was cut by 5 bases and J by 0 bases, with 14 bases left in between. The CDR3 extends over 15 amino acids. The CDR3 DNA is TGTGCCAGCAGTCACGACTTTCCCCGCTCCTACGAGCAGTACTTC. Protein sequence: CASSHDFPRSYEQYF.

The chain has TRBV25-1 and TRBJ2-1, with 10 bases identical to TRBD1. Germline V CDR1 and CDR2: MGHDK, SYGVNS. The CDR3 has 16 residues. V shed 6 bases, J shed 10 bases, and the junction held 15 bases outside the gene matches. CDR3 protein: CASSGTGVGLGLEQFF. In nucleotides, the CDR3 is TGTGCCAGCAGCGGGACAGGGGTGGGCCTGGGTCTAGAGCAGTTCTTC.

The CDR3 region has the DNA TGTGCCAGCAGCGGAGGGCGGAACACTGAAGCTTTCTTT. Amino acid sequence: CASSGGRNTEAFF. The genes are TRBV12-3 or TRBV12-4 and TRBJ1-1; D remains unclear. The ends were cut back, 6 bases at V and 1 base at J, with 9 bases in the middle. The CDR3 covers 13 residues.

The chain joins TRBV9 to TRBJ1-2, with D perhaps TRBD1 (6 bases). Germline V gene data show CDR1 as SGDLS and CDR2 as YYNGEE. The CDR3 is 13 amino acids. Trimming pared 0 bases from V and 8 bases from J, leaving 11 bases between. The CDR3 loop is CASSVGVGQGYTF. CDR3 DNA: TGTGCCAGCAGCGTAGGAGTGGGACAAGGCTACACCTTC.

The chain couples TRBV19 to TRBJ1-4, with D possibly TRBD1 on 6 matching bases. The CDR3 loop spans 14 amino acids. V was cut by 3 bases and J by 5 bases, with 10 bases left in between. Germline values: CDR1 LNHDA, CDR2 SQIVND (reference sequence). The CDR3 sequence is CASSIRGWNEKLFF. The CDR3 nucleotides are TGTGCCAGTAGTATCAGGGGCTGGAATGAAAAACTGTTTTTT.

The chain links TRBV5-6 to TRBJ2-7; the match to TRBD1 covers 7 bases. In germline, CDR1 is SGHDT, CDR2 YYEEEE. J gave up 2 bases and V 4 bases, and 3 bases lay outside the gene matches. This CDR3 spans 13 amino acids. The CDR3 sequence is CASSPGTAYEQYF. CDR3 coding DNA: TGTGCCAGCAGCCCCGGGACAGCCTACGAGCAGTACTTC.

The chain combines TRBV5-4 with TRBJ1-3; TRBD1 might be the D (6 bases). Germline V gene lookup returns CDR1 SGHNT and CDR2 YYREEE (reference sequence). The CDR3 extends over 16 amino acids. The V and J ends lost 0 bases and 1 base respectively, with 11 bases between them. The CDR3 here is CASSLDEGGSGNTIYF. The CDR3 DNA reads TGTGCCAGCAGCTTGGACGAGGGGGGGTCTGGAAACACCATATATTTT.

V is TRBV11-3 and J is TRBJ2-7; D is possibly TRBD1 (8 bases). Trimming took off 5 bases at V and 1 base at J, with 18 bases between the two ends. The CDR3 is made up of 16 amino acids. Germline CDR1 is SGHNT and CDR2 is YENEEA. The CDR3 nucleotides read TGTGCCAGCAGCCGGGGGGCCGGGACAGGTTCCTACGAGCAGTACTTC. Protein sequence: CASSRGAGTGSYEQYF. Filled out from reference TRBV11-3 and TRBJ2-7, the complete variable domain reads EAGVVQSPRYKIIEKKQPVAFWCNPISGHNTLYWYLQNLGQGPELLIRYENEEAVDDSQLPKDRFSAERLKGVDSTLKIQPAELGDSAVYLCASSRGAGTGSYEQYFGPGTRLTVT.

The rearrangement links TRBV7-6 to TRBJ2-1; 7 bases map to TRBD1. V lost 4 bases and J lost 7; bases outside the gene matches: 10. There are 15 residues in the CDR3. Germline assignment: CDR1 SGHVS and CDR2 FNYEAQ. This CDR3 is CASSSLGQVGNEQFF. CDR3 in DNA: TGTGCCAGCAGCTCTCTCGGACAGGTTGGGAATGAGCAGTTCTTC.

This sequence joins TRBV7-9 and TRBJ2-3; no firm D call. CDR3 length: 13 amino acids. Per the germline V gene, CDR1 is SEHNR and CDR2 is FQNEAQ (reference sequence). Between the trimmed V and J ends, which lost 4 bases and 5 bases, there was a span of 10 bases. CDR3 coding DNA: TGTGCCAGCAGCTCCCTATGGGGAGATACGCAGTATTTT. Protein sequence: CASSSLWGDTQYF.

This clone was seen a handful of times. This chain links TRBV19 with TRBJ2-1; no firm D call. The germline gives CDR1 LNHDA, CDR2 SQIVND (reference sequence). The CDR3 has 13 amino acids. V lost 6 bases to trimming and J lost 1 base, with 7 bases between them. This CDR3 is CASSDGSYNEQFF. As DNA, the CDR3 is TGTGCCAGTAGCGATGGGTCCTACAATGAGCAGTTCTTC.

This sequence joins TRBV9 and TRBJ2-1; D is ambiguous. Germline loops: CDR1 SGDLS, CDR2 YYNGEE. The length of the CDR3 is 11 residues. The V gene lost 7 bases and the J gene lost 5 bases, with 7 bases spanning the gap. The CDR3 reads CASGPHNEQFF. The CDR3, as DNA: TGTGCCAGCGGACCCCACAATGAGCAGTTCTTC.